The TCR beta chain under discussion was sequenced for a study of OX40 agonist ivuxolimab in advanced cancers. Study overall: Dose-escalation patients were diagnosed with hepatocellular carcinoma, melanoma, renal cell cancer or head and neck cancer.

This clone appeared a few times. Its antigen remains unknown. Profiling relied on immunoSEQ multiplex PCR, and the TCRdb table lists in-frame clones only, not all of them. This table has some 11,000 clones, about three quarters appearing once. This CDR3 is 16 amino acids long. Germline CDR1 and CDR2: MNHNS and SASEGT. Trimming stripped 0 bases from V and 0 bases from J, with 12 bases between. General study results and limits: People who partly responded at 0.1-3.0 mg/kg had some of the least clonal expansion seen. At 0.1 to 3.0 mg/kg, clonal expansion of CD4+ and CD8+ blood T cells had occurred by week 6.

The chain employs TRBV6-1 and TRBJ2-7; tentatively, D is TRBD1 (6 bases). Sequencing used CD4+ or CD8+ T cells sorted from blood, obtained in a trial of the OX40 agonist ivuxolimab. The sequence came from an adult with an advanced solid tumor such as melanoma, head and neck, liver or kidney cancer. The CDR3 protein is CASSEATGWDSYEQYF. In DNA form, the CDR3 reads TGTGCCAGCAGTGAAGCCACAGGGTGGGACTCCTACGAGCAGTACTTC.